Listed below are T cell receptor beta chains from one sample, sequenced in a study of shared clonotypes between healthy human individuals. Profiled with immunoSEQ multiplex PCR; TCRdb holds only in-frame clones, not every one. The sample records under 1,100,000 clones, 70% to 80% being singletons. Sequenced: memory CD4+ T cells from PBMCs. Source of these receptors: a man between 18 and 29 years old in good health. Some clones in this sample may be carry-over from other donors' samples. CDR3s include the opening cysteine and the closing phenylalanine or tryptophan. Each record gives: V gene, CDR3 protein.

>TRBV9
CASSVEGNRQYGNTIYF
>TRBV5-1
CASSLGPISPGELFF
>TRBV2
CASSVQDTQYF
>TRBV7-2
CASSLETGAGEQYF
>TRBV6-1
CASRMDRGLVETQYF
>TRBV4-1
CASSREYNGQTEAFF
>TRBV29-1
CSVPSGRLYEQYF
>TRBV28
CASSLYSGRNTEAFF
>TRBV27
CASRTSGAREKLFF
>TRBV18
CASSPDLTEAFF
>TRBV11-2
CASSPFGGNTEAFF
>TRBV13
CASSRGLGQGNGELFF
>TRBV7-2
CASRLGEWDSNQPQHF
>TRBV11-2
CASSLTVQADTQYF
>TRBV11-2
CASSTTGFASPLHF
>TRBV30
CAWSVSLQTQYF
>TRBV7-9
CASSLGTGGPNTEAFF
>TRBV7-8
CASSFRGGGADTQYF
>TRBV27
CASSTLAGTDTQYF
>TRBV19
CASSRDRSYNEQFF
>TRBV6-6
CASSYAQANQPQHF
>TRBV6-1
CASRDPRGQGYEQYF
>TRBV7-9
CASSLLGQLSGNTIYF
>TRBV5-8
CASSSGTNQETQYF
>TRBV7-3
CASSGRGFYNEQFF